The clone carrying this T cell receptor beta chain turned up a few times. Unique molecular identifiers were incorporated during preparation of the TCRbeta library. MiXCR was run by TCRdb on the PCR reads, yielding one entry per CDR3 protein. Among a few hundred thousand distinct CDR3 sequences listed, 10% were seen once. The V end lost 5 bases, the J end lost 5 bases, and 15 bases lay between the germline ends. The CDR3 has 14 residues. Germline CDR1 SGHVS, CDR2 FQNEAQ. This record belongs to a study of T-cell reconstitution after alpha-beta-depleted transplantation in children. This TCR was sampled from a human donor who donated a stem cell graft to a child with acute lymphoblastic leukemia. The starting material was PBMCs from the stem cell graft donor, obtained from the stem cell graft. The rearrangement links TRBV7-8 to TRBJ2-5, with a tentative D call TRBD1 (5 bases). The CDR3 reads CASSEGMGLETQYF. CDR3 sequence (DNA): TGTGCCAGCAGCGAAGGAATGGGGCTGGAGACCCAGTACTTC.